This is a list of T cell receptor beta chains from one sample in a study of blood T cells in healthy people across ages. One entry per CDR3 protein, called by TCRdb with MiXCR from the 5' RACE reads. The sample yields 600,000 to 800,000 distinct CDR3 sequences, roughly 21% seen once. The sample comprised blood. The receptors stem from a man between 65 and 85 years old in good health. Both conserved end residues are part of each CDR3. A D gene is named only where the DNA matches it firmly. Size is omitted from some rows. Given values are once, few, many or a class for expanded clones.

clone_size | j_call | v_call | d_call | cdr3_aa | cdr3_nt
NA | TRBJ2-7 | TRBV28 | TRBD1 | CASSPIWGTDYEQYF | TGTGCCAGCAGCCCAATTTGGGGGACAGACTACGAGCAGTACTTC
NA | TRBJ1-1 | TRBV28 | NA | CASTSGGLDTEAFF | TGTGCCAGCACCTCGGGGGGGCTCGACACTGAAGCTTTCTTT
many | TRBJ1-2 | TRBV20-1 | NA | CSARGRANYGYTF | TGCAGTGCTAGGGGCAGGGCTAACTATGGCTACACCTTC
NA | TRBJ2-7 | TRBV28 | TRBD2 | CASRPGGSYEQYF | TGTGCCAGCAGGCCCGGGGGGTCCTACGAGCAGTACTTC
NA | TRBJ2-5 | TRBV27 | TRBD1 | CASSPTGGPETQYF | TGTGCCAGCAGTCCCACAGGGGGCCCAGAGACCCAGTACTTC
NA | TRBJ2-7 | TRBV12-3/TRBV12-4 | NA | CASSQDSSRQYF | TGTGCCAGCAGCCAGGACAGTTCGAGGCAGTACTTC
NA | TRBJ2-1 | TRBV9 | NA | CASNTASSYNEQFF | TGTGCCAGCAACACCGCAAGCTCCTACAATGAGCAGTTCTTC
many | TRBJ2-7 | TRBV29-1 | TRBD1 | CSVDLDRGGEQYF | TGCAGCGTTGATTTGGACAGGGGTGGCGAGCAGTACTTC
NA | TRBJ2-5 | TRBV20-1 | NA | CSARSGRGREQYF | TGCAGTGCTAGGTCCGGCAGGGGGCGGGAGCAGTACTTC
NA | TRBJ1-5 | TRBV4-1 | NA | CASSQDLRRGHQPQHF | TGCGCCAGCAGCCAAGATCTCCGCAGGGGTCATCAGCCCCAGCATTTT
few | TRBJ2-5 | TRBV20-1 | NA | CSAQLGQETQYF | TGCAGTGCTCAGCTGGGACAAGAGACCCAGTACTTC
NA | TRBJ2-7 | TRBV24-1 | TRBD2 | CATAGTSGYEQYF | TGTGCCACCGCCGGGACTAGCGGATACGAGCAGTACTTC
few | TRBJ2-5 | TRBV10-3 | NA | CAISGAGEETQYF | TGTGCCATCAGTGGTGCAGGGGAAGAGACCCAGTACTTC
many | TRBJ2-5 | TRBV7-2 | TRBD1 | CASSLGQGREQYF | TGTGCCAGCAGCTTAGGACAGGGGCGAGAGCAGTACTTC
NA | TRBJ2-1 | TRBV7-9 | NA | CASSLYRESYNEQSF | TGTGCCAGCAGCTTGTATCGGGAGTCCTACAATGAGCAGTCCTTC
NA | TRBJ2-3 | TRBV20-1 | NA | CSGRPIARTTDTQYF | TGCAGTGGCCGCCCCATAGCGAGAACCACAGATACGCAGTATTTT
few | TRBJ1-2 | TRBV12-3/TRBV12-4 | NA | CASSLGFNGYTF | TGTGCCAGCAGTCTAGGGTTTAATGGCTACACCTTC
few | TRBJ1-5 | TRBV3-1 | NA | CASSQDSGSNQPQHF | TGTGCCAGCAGCCAAGATTCAGGGAGCAATCAGCCCCAGCATTTT
few | TRBJ1-2 | TRBV4-2 | NA | CASSQERTDNYGYTF | TGTGCCAGCAGCCAAGAGAGGACCGATAACTATGGCTACACCTTC
NA | TRBJ2-5 | TRBV28 | NA | CASSLGRQETQHF | TGTGCCAGCAGTTTGGGCAGACAAGAGACCCAGCACTTC
NA | TRBJ2-3 | TRBV5-1 | NA | CASKGGRWEKRTDTQYF | TGCGCCAGTAAAGGAGGGAGGTGGGAGAAGAGGACAGATACGCAGTATTTT
once | TRBJ2-5 | TRBV28 | TRBD2 | CASSPAWEGPYQETQYF | TGTGCCAGCAGCCCCGCATGGGAGGGACCGTACCAAGAGACCCAGTACTTC
few | TRBJ1-1 | TRBV25-1 | NA | CASSEPAGAGGGTEAFF | TGTGCCAGCAGTGAACCCGCAGGGGCAGGAGGGGGCACTGAAGCTTTCTTT
NA | TRBJ2-7 | TRBV6-2/TRBV6-3 | TRBD2 | CASSNGGLDLIYEQYF | TGTGCCAGCAGTAATGGTGGACTAGATCTAATCTACGAGCAGTACTTC
few | TRBJ1-5 | TRBV15 | NA | CATSRDVGSQPQHF | TGTGCCACCAGCAGAGATGTCGGCAGTCAGCCCCAGCATTTT
NA | TRBJ2-7 | TRBV6-5 | NA | CASRDSGISHEQYF | TGTGCCAGCAGAGACTCGGGGATCTCCCACGAGCAGTACTTC
few | TRBJ2-1 | TRBV4-1 | NA | CASSSRTRGGSDNEQFF | TGCGCCAGCAGCTCGCGGACCCGAGGGGGTTCCGACAATGAGCAGTTCTTC
NA | TRBJ2-3 | TRBV5-1 | TRBD2 | CVSSTDGTNPSTDTQYF | TGCGTCAGCAGCACGGACGGGACTAACCCTAGCACAGATACGCAGTATTTT
NA | TRBJ1-4 | TRBV20-1 | NA | CSALMGAATNEKLFF | TGCAGTGCCCTGATGGGGGCTGCAACTAATGAAAAACTGTTTTTT
NA | TRBJ2-2 | TRBV28 | NA | CASSSYLRDGELFF | TGTGCCAGCAGTTCCTACTTAAGGGACGGGGAGCTGTTTTTT
few | TRBJ2-5 | TRBV7-9 | NA | CASSGLKGIKTQYF | TGTGCCAGCTCCGGTTTGAAGGGGATCAAGACCCAGTACTTC
NA | TRBJ2-5 | TRBV9 | NA | CASSVSGVRGETQYF | TGTGCCAGCAGCGTTTCAGGGGTTCGTGGTGAGACCCAGTACTTC
NA | TRBJ2-3 | TRBV29-1 | NA | CSVGGKQDSTDTQYF | TGCAGCGTTGGAGGGAAACAGGATAGCACAGATACGCAGTATTTT
NA | TRBJ2-7 | TRBV6-5 | TRBD1 | CATGQGSYEQYF | TGTGCCACCGGACAGGGTTCCTACGAGCAGTACTTC
few | TRBJ1-4 | TRBV4-1 | NA | CASSQDIATALTNEKLFF | TGCGCCAGCAGCCAAGATATTGCGACAGCCCTAACTAATGAAAAACTGTTTTTT
NA | TRBJ2-1 | TRBV7-9 | TRBD1 | CASSPRTGDGYNEQFF | TGTGCCAGCAGCCCCAGGACAGGGGACGGGTACAATGAGCAGTTCTTC
NA | TRBJ2-2 | TRBV19 | TRBD1 | CASRRPGQVYTGELFF | TGTGCCAGTAGGAGGCCGGGACAGGTTTACACCGGGGAGCTGTTTTTT
NA | TRBJ2-7 | TRBV6-5 | NA | CASSYSRQAPYEQYF | TGTGCCAGCAGTTACTCGAGACAGGCCCCCTACGAGCAGTACTTC
NA | TRBJ2-2 | TRBV20-1 | NA | CSARGGDNTGELSF | TGCAGTGCTAGAGGGGGCGATAACACCGGGGAGCTGTCTTTT
many | TRBJ2-1 | TRBV29-1 | TRBD2 | CRAGGFWDEQFF | TGCAGAGCGGGAGGGTTTTGGGATGAGCAGTTCTTC
NA | TRBJ1-1 | TRBV5-1 | NA | CASLPSEGYTEAFF | TGCGCCAGTCTACCCTCGGAGGGATACACTGAAGCTTTCTTT
few | TRBJ2-4 | TRBV6-2/TRBV6-3 | NA | CASSFRHLAKNIQYF | TGTGCCAGCAGTTTCAGACACCTAGCCAAAAACATTCAGTACTTC
NA | TRBJ2-2 | TRBV29-1 | NA | CSVEKWTANTGELFF | TGCAGCGTTGAAAAATGGACAGCAAACACCGGGGAGCTGTTTTTT
NA | TRBJ1-5 | TRBV28 | NA | CASSLSQNQPQHF | TGTGCCAGCAGTTTAAGTCAGAATCAGCCCCAGCATTTT
NA | TRBJ2-7 | TRBV12-3/TRBV12-4 | TRBD2 | CASSFTPGLAGYEQYF | TGTGCCAGCAGTTTTACCCCGGGACTAGCGGGATACGAGCAGTACTTC
few | TRBJ1-3 | TRBV12-3/TRBV12-4 | NA | CASSFTPGNTIYF | TGTGCCAGCAGTTTCACCCCTGGAAACACCATATATTTT
few | TRBJ2-7 | TRBV18 | TRBD1 | CASSPRNRGSRPYEQYF | TGTGCCAGCTCACCTAGGAACAGGGGGTCCCGTCCCTACGAGCAGTACTTC
NA | TRBJ2-7 | TRBV10-3 | TRBD2 | CAISAVASGRSYEQYF | TGTGCCATCAGTGCTGTGGCTAGCGGGCGCTCCTACGAGCAGTACTTC
NA | TRBJ2-7 | TRBV10-2 | TRBD1 | CASSEDRDGGYYEQYF | TGCGCCAGCAGTGAAGACAGGGACGGAGGTTACTACGAGCAGTACTTC
few | TRBJ2-7 | TRBV5-1 | NA | CAGSHRDTSYEQYF | TGCGCCGGCAGCCACCGGGACACCTCCTACGAGCAGTACTTC
NA | TRBJ2-7 | TRBV7-2 | NA | CASSSGGGRYEQYF | TGTGCCAGCAGCTCTGGGGGGGGCCGATACGAGCAGTACTTC
NA | TRBJ2-1 | TRBV4-2 | TRBD2 | CASSQDRLAGGYNEQFF | TGTGCCAGCAGCCAAGATCGACTAGCGGGAGGGTACAATGAGCAGTTCTTC
NA | TRBJ2-5 | TRBV20-1 | NA | CSADASGSQETQYF | TGCAGTGCCGATGCCAGCGGGTCGCAAGAGACCCAGTACTTC
NA | TRBJ1-5 | TRBV12-3/TRBV12-4 | NA | CASSFSVDVTKDQPQHF | TGTGCCAGCAGTTTTTCGGTGGATGTGACAAAAGATCAGCCCCAGCATTTT